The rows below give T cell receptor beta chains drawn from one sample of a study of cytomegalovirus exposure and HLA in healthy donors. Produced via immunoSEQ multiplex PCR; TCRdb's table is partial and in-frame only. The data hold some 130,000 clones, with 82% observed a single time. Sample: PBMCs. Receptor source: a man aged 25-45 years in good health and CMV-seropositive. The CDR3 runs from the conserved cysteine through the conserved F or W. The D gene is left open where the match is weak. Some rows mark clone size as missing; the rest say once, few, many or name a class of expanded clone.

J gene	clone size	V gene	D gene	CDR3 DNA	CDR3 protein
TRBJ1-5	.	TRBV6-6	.	TGTGCCAGCAGCCGGGGTGGAAGCAATCAGCCCCAGCATTTT	CASSRGGSNQPQHF
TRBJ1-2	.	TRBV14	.	TGTGCCAGCAGCCAAGAGAGTAACTATGGCTACACCTTC	CASSQESNYGYTF
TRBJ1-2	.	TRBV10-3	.	TGTGCCATCAGTGACAATTGGGCGGGTACAAATGGCTACACCTTC	CAISDNWAGTNGYTF
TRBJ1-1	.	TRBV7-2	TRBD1	TGTGCCAGCAGCTCACAGGGGGCGGACACTGAAGCTTTCTTT	CASSSQGADTEAFF
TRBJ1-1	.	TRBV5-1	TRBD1	TGCGCCAGCAGCGCCGGGACAGGACTTAACACTGAAGCTTTCTTT	CASSAGTGLNTEAFF
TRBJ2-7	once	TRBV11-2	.	TGTGCCAGCAGCTTAGTCGGGACTGACTCCTACGAGCAGTACTTC	CASSLVGTDSYEQYF
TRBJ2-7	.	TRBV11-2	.	TGTGCCAGCAGCTTAGATGCGGGTTCCTACGAGCAGTACTTC	CASSLDAGSYEQYF
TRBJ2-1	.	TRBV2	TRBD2	TGTGCCAGCAGTGAAGCGGGAGGGACTAGCGGGGGCTCCGGGAATGAGCAGTTCTTC	CASSEAGGTSGGSGNEQFF
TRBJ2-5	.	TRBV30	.	TGTGCCTGGAGCCTTTTGAGAGAGACCCAGTACTTC	CAWSLLRETQYF
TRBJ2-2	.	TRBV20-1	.	TGCGCCCCGGCCGGGGAGCTGTTTTTT	CAPAGELFF
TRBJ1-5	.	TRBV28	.	TGTGCCAGCAGAAGGGGGTATAGCAATCAGCCCCAGCATTTT	CASRRGYSNQPQHF
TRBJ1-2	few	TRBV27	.	TGTGCCAGCAGTTTATCCGGGGGAAACTATGGCTACACCTTC	CASSLSGGNYGYTF
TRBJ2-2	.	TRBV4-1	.	TGCGCCAGCAGCCAAGAGAGGTTGACTAGCGGGGAGCTGTTTTTT	CASSQERLTSGELFF
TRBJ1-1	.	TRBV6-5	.	TGTGCCAGCAGTTCGCGGACAGCCAACACTGAAGCTTTCTTT	CASSSRTANTEAFF
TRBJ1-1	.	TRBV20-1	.	TGCAGTGCTAGCCGAGGTGAAGCTTTCTTT	CSASRGEAFF
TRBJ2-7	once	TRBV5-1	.	TGCGCCAGCAGCTTGCAGGGGAGTTCCTACGAGCAGTACTTC	CASSLQGSSYEQYF
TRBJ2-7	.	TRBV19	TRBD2	TGTGCCAGTAGTGGGCGGACTAGCCACCGCTACGAGCAGTACTTC	CASSGRTSHRYEQYF
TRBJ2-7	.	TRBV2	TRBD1	TGTGCCAGCAGTCTAGGACAGGGCCTGAGCTCCTACGAGCAGTACTTC	CASSLGQGLSSYEQYF
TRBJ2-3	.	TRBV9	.	TGTGCCAGCAGCGGGGGGGGCACCGGGCTGAATGCGCAGTATTTT	CASSGGGTGLNAQYF
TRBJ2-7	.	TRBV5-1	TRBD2	TGCGCCAGCAGCTTAGGGACTACCTCCTACGAGCAGTACTTC	CASSLGTTSYEQYF
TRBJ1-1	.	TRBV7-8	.	TGTGCCAGCAGCTTTCAAGGAGACACTGAAGCTTTCTTT	CASSFQGDTEAFF
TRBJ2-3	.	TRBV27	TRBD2	TGTGCCAGCAGCCCAACGGGACTAGCGGGGGGTAGGGATACGCAGTATTTT	CASSPTGLAGGRDTQYF
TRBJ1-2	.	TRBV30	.	TGTGCCTGGAGTGTAACCGAGAACTATGGCTACACCTTC	CAWSVTENYGYTF
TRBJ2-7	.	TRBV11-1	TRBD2	TGTGCCAGCAGCTTCACCGGGAGGGGGGCCTACGAGCAGTACTTC	CASSFTGRGAYEQYF
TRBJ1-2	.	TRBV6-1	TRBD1	TGTGCCAGCAGTGAAATCTGGCCAGGACAGGCTTATGGCTACACCTTC	CASSEIWPGQAYGYTF
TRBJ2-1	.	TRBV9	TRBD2	TGTGCCAGCAGCGGGCCTGGGACTAACTACAATGAGCAGTTCTTC	CASSGPGTNYNEQFF
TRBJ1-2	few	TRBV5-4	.	TGTGCCAGCAGCTTGGGGCAACAGGGACACTATGGCTACACCTTC	CASSLGQQGHYGYTF
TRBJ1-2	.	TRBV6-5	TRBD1	TGTGCCAGTAGCCGGACAGGGGACGGCTACACCTTC	CASSRTGDGYTF
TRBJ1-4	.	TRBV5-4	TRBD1	TGTGCCAGCAGCTCGCCGGGACAGGGTACCATCGGGGAAAAACTGTTTTTT	CASSSPGQGTIGEKLFF
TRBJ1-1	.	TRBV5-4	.	TGTGCCAGCAGCTCCACCGTGGGGGGTAAAACTGAAGCTTTCTTT	CASSSTVGGKTEAFF
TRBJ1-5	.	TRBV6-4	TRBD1	TGTGCCAGCAAAGGGGGACAGGGATGCTATAGCAATCAGCCCCAGCATTTT	CASKGGQGCYSNQPQHF
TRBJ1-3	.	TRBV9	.	TGTGCCAGCAGCGACAGGGTCACTGGAAACACCATATATTTT	CASSDRVTGNTIYF
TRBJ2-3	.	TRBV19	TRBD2	TGTGCCAGTAGTCTCCGACTAGCGGGACGAGATACGCAGTATTTT	CASSLRLAGRDTQYF
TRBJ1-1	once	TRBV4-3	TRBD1	TGCGCCAGCAGCCAAGAGGGGCAGGGGGTAATGAACACTGAAGCTTTCTTT	CASSQEGQGVMNTEAFF
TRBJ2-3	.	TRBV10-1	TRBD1	TGCGCCAGCAGTGAGAGGGGGCCCCGCACAGATACGCAGTATTTT	CASSERGPRTDTQYF
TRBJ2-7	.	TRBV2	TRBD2	TGTGCCAGCAGCGCAGGGACTAGCGAGACCTACGAGCAGTACTTC	CASSAGTSETYEQYF
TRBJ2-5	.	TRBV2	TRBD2	TGTGCCAGCAGTGAAGTCCCCCTAGCGGGATCAGAGACCCAGTACTTC	CASSEVPLAGSETQYF
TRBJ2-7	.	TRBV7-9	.	TGTGCCAGCAGCTTGGTTACGGGAAGGAGGAACGAGCAGTACTTC	CASSLVTGRRNEQYF
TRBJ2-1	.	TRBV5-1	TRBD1	TGCGCCAGCAGCACCACAGGGGGACCCTACAATGAGCAGTTCTTC	CASSTTGGPYNEQFF
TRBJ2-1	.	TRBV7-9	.	TGTGCCAGCAGTTACTCCGACAGATACAATGAGCAGTTCTTC	CASSYSDRYNEQFF
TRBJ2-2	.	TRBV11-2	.	TGTGCCAGCCGCCAGGGGCTGGGCACCGGGGAGCTGTTTTTT	CASRQGLGTGELFF
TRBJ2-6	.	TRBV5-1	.	TGCGCCAGCAGTAACGGACGGGATTCTGGGGCCAACGTCCTGACTTTC	CASSNGRDSGANVLTF
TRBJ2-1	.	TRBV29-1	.	TGCAGCGTTGCGGGACTTGGAAAGAGCTCCTACAATGAGCAGTTCTTC	CSVAGLGKSSYNEQFF
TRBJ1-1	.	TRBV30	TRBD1	TGTGCCTGGGCCGGGACAGGGAAAATGAACACTGAAGCTTTCTTT	CAWAGTGKMNTEAFF
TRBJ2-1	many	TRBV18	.	TGTGCCAGCTCACCTGATAGCCTGTCGGTTTGGTTCTTC	CASSPDSLSVWFF
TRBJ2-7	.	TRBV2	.	TGTGCCAGCAGTGAGGCAGCCTACGAGCAGTACTTC	CASSEAAYEQYF
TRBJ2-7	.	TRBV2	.	TGTGCCAGCAGTGAGGAATTAGCGCGGGTCGAGCAGTACTTC	CASSEELARVEQYF
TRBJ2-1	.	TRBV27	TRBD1	TGTGCCAGACCGACAGGGGGCTTTAGGAATGAGCAGTTCTTC	CARPTGGFRNEQFF
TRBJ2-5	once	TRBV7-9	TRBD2	TGTGCCAGCAGCTCGGGACTAGCGCCCCCAGAGACCCAGTACTTC	CASSSGLAPPETQYF
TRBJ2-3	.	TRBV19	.	TGTGCCAGTAGTACAGGAGATACGCAGTATTTT	CASSTGDTQYF
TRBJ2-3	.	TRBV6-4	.	TGTGCCAGCAGTGACTCCCAGGGCTCATCGACGGATACGCAGTATTTT	CASSDSQGSSTDTQYF
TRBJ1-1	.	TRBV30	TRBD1	TGTGCCTGGAGTATAGGGGGCCGGTTCACTGAAGCTTTCTTT	CAWSIGGRFTEAFF
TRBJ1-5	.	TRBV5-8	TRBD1	TGTGCCAGCAGCTTGGGACAGGGGGCTTCAGAGAATCAGCCCCAGCATTTT	CASSLGQGASENQPQHF
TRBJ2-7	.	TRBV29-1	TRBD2	TGCAGCGCCGTGGGGGGAGGGTCCTACGAGCAGTACTTC	CSAVGGGSYEQYF
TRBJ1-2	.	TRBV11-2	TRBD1	TGTGCCAGCAGCTTGGGACAGAGCTATGGCTACACCTTC	CASSLGQSYGYTF
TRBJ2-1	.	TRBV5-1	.	TGCGCCAGCAGTCGCGAAGGGACATCCTACAATGAGCAGTTCTTC	CASSREGTSYNEQFF
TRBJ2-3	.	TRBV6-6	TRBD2	TGTGCCAGCAGCTCGGGACTACTTAGCACAGATACGCAGTATTTT	CASSSGLLSTDTQYF